Given below is one T cell receptor beta chain in context. The data stem from a study of T-cell reconstitution after alpha-beta-depleted transplantation in children. Germline V lookup: CDR1 SGHAT, CDR2 FQNNGV. V dropped 6 bases and J dropped 6 bases, with 20 bases sitting between them. The CDR3 is made up of 15 amino acids. This sample's TCRbeta library carried unique molecular identifier barcodes. In TCRdb, the PCR reads were re-called with MiXCR into one record per CDR3 protein. Of almost 600,000 distinct CDR3 sequences in the sample, 25% to 30% were seen once. This specimen consisted of PBMCs, obtained before TCRalphabeta/CD19-depleted stem cell transplant. The origin of this receptor is a boy under two years old with Wiskott-Aldrich syndrome, due to receive a stem cell transplant. This chain connects TRBV11-2 to TRBJ2-5; no clear D. CDR3 protein: CASSPSDSHFKTQYF. CDR3 coding DNA: TGTGCCAGCAGTCCCAGTGATAGCCATTTTAAGACCCAGTACTTC.